This TCR beta chain is from a study of blood T cell repertoires in COVID-19. Germline CDR1 is MNHEY and CDR2 is SVGAGI. The CDR3 runs to 11 residues. V was shortened by 6 bases and J by 5 bases, with 7 bases between the two germline ends. Sequenced by immunoSEQ multiplex PCR; TCRdb stores in-frame clones only, minus some. The profile shows 150,000 or so clones, roughly 84% of them singletons. A Seattle source enrolled patients during active infection and followed them longitudinally. The receptor was isolated from a woman aged 45-60 years with COVID-19, enrolled during active disease. Material for sequencing was peripheral blood. The chain employs TRBV6-5 and TRBJ1-2, with a weak D call TRBD1 (5 bases). This chain's CDR3 is CASREGYGYTF. The CDR3 DNA is TGTGCCAGCAGGGAGGGGTATGGCTACACCTTC.